Below, one T cell receptor (beta chain) is given with its context. Its antigen is still unknown. The sample belongs to a study of T cells in localized non-small cell lung cancer. Study-level points and caveats: Clonality peaked in uninvolved adjacent lung rather than tumor. Adjacent lung exhibited a median of about 57 among the 100 most abundant tumor clones.

Profiling relied on immunoSEQ multiplex PCR, and the TCRdb table lists in-frame clones only, not all of them. The sample consists of fewer than 30,000 clones, 80% to 95% of them appearing once. This CDR3 is 14 amino acids long. Trimming took 0 bases from V and 11 from J, leaving 16 bases between them. From germline, CDR1 is MGHDK and CDR2 SYGVNS. The receptor was isolated from a woman between 35 and 70 years old with stage I lung adenocarcinoma. Sequenced material: peripheral blood, taken before any cancer treatment. The chain couples TRBV25-1 to TRBJ1-1; D remains ambiguous. The CDR3 bases are TGTGCCAGCAGTGAATATTCGTCGGGCGGAGGGGCTTTCTTT. As protein: CASSEYSSGGGAFF.